This T cell receptor (beta chain) derives from a study of T cell changes during pregnancy in multiple sclerosis. The CDR3 has 14 amino acids. V was shortened by 0 bases and J by 12 bases, with 18 bases between the two germline ends. Germline V lookup: CDR1 SGHAT, CDR2 FQNNGV. Libraries were prepared by immunoSEQ multiplex PCR; TCRdb keeps only in-frame clonotypes and omits some of them. This table holds some 50,000 clones, roughly nine tenths found once. This chain links TRBV11-2 with TRBJ2-7; perhaps TRBD2 as D (6 bases). Sequences were derived from peripheral blood, sampled in the first trimester of pregnancy. The receptor comes from a female donor in good health, enrolled as a control in a pregnancy study. The CDR3 loop reads CASSLDSGGLGRYF. The CDR3 coding sequence is TGTGCCAGCAGCTTAGATAGCGGCGGGCTCGGGCGGTACTTC.